These 13 T cell receptor beta chains originate from one sample sequenced in a study of cytomegalovirus exposure and HLA in healthy donors. The primer mix had 60 Vbeta and 13 Jbeta primers. The method was immunoSEQ multiplex PCR; TCRdb's version includes in-frame clones alone and lacks a portion of them. The sample yields under 120,000 clones, less than 80% seen once. Material for sequencing was PBMCs. The origin of the receptors is a woman aged 40-49 years in good health and CMV-seronegative.

The V gene is TRBV28, the J gene TRBJ2-6; D is ambiguous. V dropped 5 bases and J dropped 0 bases, with 11 bases sitting between them. The CDR3 spans 16 residues. Germline-derived CDR1 and CDR2 are MDHEN and SYDVKM. CDR3 residues: CASSVLASSGANVLTF. The CDR3, as DNA: TGTGCCAGCAGTGTCTTGGCCAGCTCTGGGGCCAACGTCCTGACTTTC.

The chain combines TRBV7-9 with TRBJ1-2; 10 bases are shared with TRBD1. Looked up from germline, CDR1 is SEHNR and CDR2 is FQNEAQ (reference sequence). The CDR3 is made up of 15 amino acids. Trimming at V came to 3 bases and at J to 3 bases, leaving 4 bases not matched to a gene. The CDR3 DNA follows: TGTGCCAGCAGCTTCTCCGGGACAGGGGACTATGGCTACACCTTC. Protein product: CASSFSGTGDYGYTF.

The chain couples TRBV30 to TRBJ1-5, with D perhaps matching TRBD1 (6 bases). Between the trimmed V and J ends, which lost 2 bases and 5 bases, there was a span of 13 bases. The germline V gene encodes CDR1 GTSNPN and CDR2 SVGIG (reference sequence). The CDR3 totals 14 residues. Written as DNA, the CDR3 is TGTGCCTGGAGTATCCAGGGGCTAGATCAGCCCCAGCATTTT. Its protein is CAWSIQGLDQPQHF.

Here the CDR3 DNA reads TGTGCCAGCAGTTCCCCACGGGGACAGGGCCTCTCCTACGAGCAGTACTTC. It is translated as CASSSPRGQGLSYEQYF. The chain couples TRBV28 to TRBJ2-7, with 9 bases fitting TRBD1. Trimming took 4 bases from V and 0 from J; bases not matched to a gene: 10. Germline CDR1 reads MDHEN; CDR2 reads SYDVKM. The CDR3 has 17 amino acids. Based on the CDR3 plus reference TRBV28 and TRBJ2-7, the full variable domain is DVKVTQSSRYLVKRTGEKVFLECVQDMDHENMFWYRQDPGLGLRLIYFSYDVKMKEKGDIPEGYSVSREKKERFSLILESASTNQTSMYLCASSSPRGQGLSYEQYFGPGTRLTVT.

The chain is built from TRBV28 and TRBJ1-2; 11 nucleotides match TRBD1. CDR1 and CDR2 (germline): MDHEN, SYDVKM. The CDR3 length is 17 residues. V dropped 3 bases and J dropped 2; count of bases not matched to a gene: 8. For the CDR3, the DNA is TGTGCCAGCAGTTTGCGGGACAGGGGGGAGCAGAACTATGGCTACACCTTC. As protein: CASSLRDRGEQNYGYTF.

Worth noting for this clone: Other DNA sequences in the sample encode the same CDR3. This chain connects TRBV5-4 to TRBJ2-1, with 7 bases that match TRBD1. Trimming took 4 bases from V and 7 from J; bases not matched to a gene: 17. Germline assignment: CDR1 SGHNT and CDR2 YYREEE (reference sequence). The CDR3 extends over 17 amino acids. The CDR3 DNA reads TGTGCCAGCAGCCGATACCATACGGACAGGACCGGGAATGAGCAGTTCTTC. This codes for CASSRYHTDRTGNEQFF.

V and J are TRBV10-1 and TRBJ1-1; D might be TRBD1 (5 bases). CDR1 is WNHNN, CDR2 SYGVQD, per germline (reference sequence). CDR3 size: 19 residues. The V and J ends lost 7 bases and 0 bases respectively, with 27 bases between them. The CDR3 here is CASTRTPLYRRKMNTEAFF. The CDR3 DNA is TGCGCCAGCACCAGGACACCGCTGTACCGTCGCAAGATGAACACTGAAGCTTTCTTT.

The gene calls are TRBV5-4 and TRBJ1-1; D remains ambiguous. The CDR3 contains 16 residues. Germline V gives CDR1 SGHNT, CDR2 YYREEE (reference sequence). Trimming cost V 4 bases and J 1 base, with 17 bases left between them. CDR3 in DNA: TGTGCCAGCAGCCCGGAGGTAGGGCGGAGGAACACTGAAGCTTTCTTT. Translated, it gives CASSPEVGRRNTEAFF.

Comments on this clone: A junction boundary mismatches the germline segment, possibly from a read error. This chain links TRBV27 with TRBJ2-7; D uncertain. The germline V gene encodes CDR1 MNHEY and CDR2 SMNVEV (reference sequence). This CDR3 has 14 residues. Written as DNA, the CDR3 is TGTGCCAGCAGTTTATCACCCCAGATCTTGGTACGGGACTTC. This translates into CASSLSPQILVRDF.

The V call is TRBV27, the J call TRBJ2-2; TRBD2 might be the D (5 bases). The V and J ends lost 2 bases and 2 bases respectively, with 12 bases between them. The V gene's germline CDR1 is MNHEY and CDR2 SMNVEV (reference sequence). This CDR3 region has 16 residues. CDR3 coding DNA: TGTGCCAGCAGTTTAGAGGCTAGCAGCAACACCGGGGAGCTGTTTTTT. This gives the protein CASSLEASSNTGELFF.

The CDR3 protein is CASSSQLSGVSGELFF. CDR3 in DNA: TGTGCCAGCAGCTCACAACTAAGCGGGGTGTCTGGGGAGCTGTTTTTT. The chain combines TRBV7-9 with TRBJ2-2, with 7 bases matching TRBD2. Germline V lookup: CDR1 SEHNR, CDR2 FQNEAQ (reference sequence). The CDR3 loop spans 16 amino acids. The trim removed 4 bases at V and 8 bases at J, leaving 13 bases unmatched.

The rearrangement links TRBV5-4 to TRBJ2-1; TRBD2 agrees at 12 bases. The CDR3 consists of 16 residues. Germline V gives CDR1 SGHNT, CDR2 YYREEE (reference sequence). V shed 6 bases and J 4 bases; nucleotides not matched to a gene: 8. The CDR3 DNA is TGTGCCAGCAAGCTCGGTGGGACTAGCGGGTACAATGAGCAGTTCTTC. Its translation is CASKLGGTSGYNEQFF.

The chain combines TRBV5-6 with TRBJ2-3, with TRBD2 identical over 15 bases. V shed 5 bases and J 4 bases; nucleotides not matched to a gene: 8. CDR1 SGHDT and CDR2 YYEEEE come from the germline V gene. The length of the CDR3 is 17 residues. For the CDR3, the DNA is TGTGCCAGCAGTCACCCGGGACTAGCGGGAGGCGCAGATACGCAGTATTTT. This codes for CASSHPGLAGGADTQYF.